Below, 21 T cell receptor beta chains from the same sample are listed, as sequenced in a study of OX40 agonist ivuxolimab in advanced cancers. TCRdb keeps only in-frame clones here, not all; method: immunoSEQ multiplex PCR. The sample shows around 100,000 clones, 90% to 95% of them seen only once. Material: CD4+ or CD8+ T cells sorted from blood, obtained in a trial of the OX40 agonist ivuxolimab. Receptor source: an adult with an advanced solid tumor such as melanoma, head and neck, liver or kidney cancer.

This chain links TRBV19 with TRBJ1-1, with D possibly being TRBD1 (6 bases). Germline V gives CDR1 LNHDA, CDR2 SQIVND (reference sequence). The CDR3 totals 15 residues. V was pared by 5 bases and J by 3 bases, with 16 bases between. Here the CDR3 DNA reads TGTGCCAGTAGTTTTACGGGGGCTGGTGACACTGAAGCTTTCTTT. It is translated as CASSFTGAGDTEAFF. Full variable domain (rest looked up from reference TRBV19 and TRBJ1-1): DGGITQSPKYLFRKEGQNVTLSCEQNLNHDAMYWYRQDPGQGLRLIYYSQIVNDFQKGDIAEGYSVSREKKESFPLTVTSAQKNPTAFYLCASSFTGAGDTEAFFGQGTRLTVV.

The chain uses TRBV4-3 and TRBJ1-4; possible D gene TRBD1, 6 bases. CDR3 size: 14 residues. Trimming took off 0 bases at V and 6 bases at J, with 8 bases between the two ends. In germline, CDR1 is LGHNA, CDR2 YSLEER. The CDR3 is CASSQDRGHEKLFF. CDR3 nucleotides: TGCGCCAGCAGCCAAGACAGGGGCCATGAAAAACTGTTTTTT.

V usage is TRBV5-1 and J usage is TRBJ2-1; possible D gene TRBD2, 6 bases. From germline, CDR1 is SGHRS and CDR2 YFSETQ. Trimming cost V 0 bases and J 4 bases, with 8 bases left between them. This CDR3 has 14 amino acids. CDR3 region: CASSLAGLYNEQFF. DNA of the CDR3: TGCGCCAGCAGCTTGGCGGGACTTTACAATGAGCAGTTCTTC.

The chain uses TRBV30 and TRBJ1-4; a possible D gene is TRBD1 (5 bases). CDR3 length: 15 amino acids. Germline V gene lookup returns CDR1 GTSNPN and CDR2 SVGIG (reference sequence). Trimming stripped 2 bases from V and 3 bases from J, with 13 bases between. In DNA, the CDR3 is TGTGCCTGGAGTAGATTCAGGGCCGCTAATGAAAAACTGTTTTTT. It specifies CAWSRFRAANEKLFF.

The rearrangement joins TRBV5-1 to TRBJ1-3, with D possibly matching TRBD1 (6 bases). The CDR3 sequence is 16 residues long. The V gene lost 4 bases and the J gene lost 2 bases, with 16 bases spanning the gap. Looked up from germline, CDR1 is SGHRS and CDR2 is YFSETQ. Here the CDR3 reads CASSEQGIDTGNTIYF. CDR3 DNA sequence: TGCGCCAGCAGCGAGCAGGGGATTGACACTGGAAACACCATATATTTT.

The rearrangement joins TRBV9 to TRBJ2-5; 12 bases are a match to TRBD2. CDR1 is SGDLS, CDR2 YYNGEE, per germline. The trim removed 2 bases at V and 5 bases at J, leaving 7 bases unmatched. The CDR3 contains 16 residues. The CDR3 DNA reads TGTGCCAGCAGCGTGAGGGGACTAGCGGGCTTCGAGACCCAGTACTTC. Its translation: CASSVRGLAGFETQYF.

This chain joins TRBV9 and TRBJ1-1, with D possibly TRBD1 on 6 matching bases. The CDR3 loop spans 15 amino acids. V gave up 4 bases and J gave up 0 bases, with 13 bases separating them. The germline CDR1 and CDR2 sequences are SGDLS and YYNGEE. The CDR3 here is CASSPEQGVNTEAFF. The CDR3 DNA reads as TGTGCCAGCAGCCCTGAACAGGGCGTGAACACTGAAGCTTTCTTT.

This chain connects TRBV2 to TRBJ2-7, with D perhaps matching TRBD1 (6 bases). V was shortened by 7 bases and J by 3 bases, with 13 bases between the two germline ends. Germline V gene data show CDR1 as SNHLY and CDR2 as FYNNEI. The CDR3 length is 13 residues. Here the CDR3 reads CASTLQGGYEQYF. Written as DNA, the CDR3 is TGTGCCAGCACCCTCCAAGGGGGCTACGAGCAGTACTTC.

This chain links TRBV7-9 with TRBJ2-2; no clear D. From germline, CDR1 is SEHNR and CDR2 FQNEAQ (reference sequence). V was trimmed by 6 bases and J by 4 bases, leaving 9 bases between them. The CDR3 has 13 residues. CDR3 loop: CASSLLSTGELFF. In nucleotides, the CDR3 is TGTGCCAGCAGTCTACTTAGCACCGGGGAGCTGTTTTTT.

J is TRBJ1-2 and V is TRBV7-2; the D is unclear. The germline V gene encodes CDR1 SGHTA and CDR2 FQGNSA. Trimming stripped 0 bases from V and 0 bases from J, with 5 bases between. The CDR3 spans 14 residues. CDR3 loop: CASSLAGANYGYTF. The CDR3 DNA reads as TGTGCCAGCAGCTTAGCAGGAGCTAACTATGGCTACACCTTC.

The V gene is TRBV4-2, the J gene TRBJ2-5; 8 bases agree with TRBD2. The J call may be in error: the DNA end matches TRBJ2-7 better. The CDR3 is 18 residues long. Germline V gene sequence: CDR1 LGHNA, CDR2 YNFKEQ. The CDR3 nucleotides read TGTGCCAGCAGCCAAGGTTCCGCGGGGGGCCTTAGCGACTACGAGCAGTACTTC. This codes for CASSQGSAGGLSDYEQYF.

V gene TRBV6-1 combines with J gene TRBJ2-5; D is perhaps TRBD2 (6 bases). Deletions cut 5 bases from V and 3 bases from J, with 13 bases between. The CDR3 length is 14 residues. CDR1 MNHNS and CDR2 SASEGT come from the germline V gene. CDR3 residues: CASSFGGAKETQYF. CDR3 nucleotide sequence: TGTGCCAGCAGTTTCGGCGGGGCTAAAGAGACCCAGTACTTC.

CDR3 nucleotide sequence: TGTGCCAGCAGCTTAGAGGCAGGGGGACGGTTAGAGACCCAGTACTTC. Protein sequence: CASSLEAGGRLETQYF. The chain links TRBV7-9 to TRBJ2-5, with TRBD1 matching 7 bases. Germline loops: CDR1 SEHNR, CDR2 FQNEAQ (reference sequence). The length of the CDR3 is 16 residues. V was clipped by 1 base and J by 4 bases; unmatched bases: 9.

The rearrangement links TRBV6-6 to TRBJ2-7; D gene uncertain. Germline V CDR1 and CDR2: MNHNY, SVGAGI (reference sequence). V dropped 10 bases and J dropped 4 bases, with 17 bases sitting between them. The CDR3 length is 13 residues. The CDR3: CATRFPQAYEQYF. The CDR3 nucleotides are TGTGCCACCCGGTTTCCCCAGGCTTACGAGCAGTACTTC.

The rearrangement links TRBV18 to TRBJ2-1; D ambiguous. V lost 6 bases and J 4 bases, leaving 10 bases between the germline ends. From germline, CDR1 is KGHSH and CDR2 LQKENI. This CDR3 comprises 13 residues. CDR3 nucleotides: TGTGCCAGCTCCCAAGGGCTTTACAATGAGCAGTTCTTC. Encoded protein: CASSQGLYNEQFF.

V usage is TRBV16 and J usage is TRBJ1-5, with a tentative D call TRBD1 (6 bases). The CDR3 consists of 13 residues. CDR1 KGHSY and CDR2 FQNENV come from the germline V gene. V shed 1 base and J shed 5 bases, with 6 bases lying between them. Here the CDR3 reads CASSQYRDQPQHF. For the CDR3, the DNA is TGTGCCAGCAGCCAATACAGGGATCAGCCCCAGCATTTT.

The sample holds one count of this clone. The CDR3 here is CASSRRSGKETQYF. Here the CDR3 DNA reads TGTGCCAGCAGCCGGCGTAGCGGCAAAGAGACCCAGTACTTC. The chain joins TRBV5-4 to TRBJ2-5, with TRBD2 as a possible D gene (6 bases). V lost 4 bases, J lost 3 bases, and 13 bases lay in between. The CDR3 is 14 amino acids. Germline V lookup: CDR1 SGHNT, CDR2 YYREEE (reference sequence).

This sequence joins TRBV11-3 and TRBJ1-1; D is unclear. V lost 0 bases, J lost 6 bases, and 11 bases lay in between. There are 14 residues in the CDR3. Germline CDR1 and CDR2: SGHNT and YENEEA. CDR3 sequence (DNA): TGTGCCAGCAGCTTAGAGGAGGTATCGGCTGAAGCTTTCTTT. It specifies CASSLEEVSAEAFF.

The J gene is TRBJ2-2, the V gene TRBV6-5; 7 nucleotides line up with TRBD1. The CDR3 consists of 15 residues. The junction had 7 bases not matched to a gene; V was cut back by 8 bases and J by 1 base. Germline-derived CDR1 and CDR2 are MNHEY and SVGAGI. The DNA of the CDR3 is TGTGCCAGCCGACCTGGGACAGAGAACACCGGGGAGCTGTTTTTT. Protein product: CASRPGTENTGELFF.

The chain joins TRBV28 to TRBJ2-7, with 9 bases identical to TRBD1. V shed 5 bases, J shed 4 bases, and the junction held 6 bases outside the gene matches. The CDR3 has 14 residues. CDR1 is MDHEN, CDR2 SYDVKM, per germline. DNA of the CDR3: TGTGCCAGCAGTGAAGACAGGGGGGTATACGAGCAGTACTTC. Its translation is CASSEDRGVYEQYF.

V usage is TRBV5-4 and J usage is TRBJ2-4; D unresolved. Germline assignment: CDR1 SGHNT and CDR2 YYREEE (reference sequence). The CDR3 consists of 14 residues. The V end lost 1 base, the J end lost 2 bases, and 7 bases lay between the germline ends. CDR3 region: CASSLQSPKNIQYF. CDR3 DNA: TGTGCCAGCAGCTTGCAGTCACCCAAAAACATTCAGTACTTC.